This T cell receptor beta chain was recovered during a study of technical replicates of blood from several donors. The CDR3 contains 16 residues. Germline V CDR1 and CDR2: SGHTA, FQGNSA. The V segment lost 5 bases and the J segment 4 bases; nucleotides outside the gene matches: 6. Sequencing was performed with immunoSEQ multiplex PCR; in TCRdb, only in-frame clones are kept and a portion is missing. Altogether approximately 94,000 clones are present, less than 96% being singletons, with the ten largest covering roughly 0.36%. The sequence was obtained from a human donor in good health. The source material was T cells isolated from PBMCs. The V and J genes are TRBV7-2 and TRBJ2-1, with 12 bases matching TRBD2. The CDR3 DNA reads TGTGCCAGCAGCCCCGGACTAGCGGGAAGTTACAATGAGCAGTTCTTC. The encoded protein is CASSPGLAGSYNEQFF.